The entry below describes one TCR beta chain. This sample is part of a study of blood T cell repertoires in COVID-19. Measured with immunoSEQ multiplex PCR; TCRdb has only the in-frame clones, and not every one. The top ten hold under 45% of the sample, which has nearly 80,000 clones, roughly 85% seen once. The V gene lost 7 bases and the J gene lost 9 bases, with 19 bases spanning the gap. This CDR3 region has 14 residues. From germline, CDR1 is WNHNN and CDR2 SYGVQD (reference sequence). Sequences were obtained from peripheral blood. The receptor was isolated from a woman in her sixties or seventies with acute or convalescent COVID-19. The chain uses TRBV10-1 and TRBJ2-1; D might be TRBD2 (5 bases). The CDR3 DNA is TGCGCCAGCAATTCAGCGGAGCCCGAGGGTGAGCAGTTCTTC. It codes for CASNSAEPEGEQFF.